The present T cell receptor beta chain was sequenced within a study of OX40 agonist ivuxolimab in advanced cancers. Study information: Therapy given before enrollment (anti-PD-1, anti-PD-L1 or anti-CTLA-4) was allowed, and around 41% had some. Study conclusions and caveats: With doses of 0.1-3.0 mg/kg, partial responders showed among the lowest clonal expansion.

Repertoires were generated with immunoSEQ multiplex PCR, while TCRdb's copy carries only in-frame clones and drops some. This repertoire shows about 100,000 clones, around 93% found once; its top ten account for approximately 0.55%. The CDR3 runs to 18 residues. Germline CDR1 is LNHDA and CDR2 is SQIVND (reference sequence). J lost 1 base, V lost 4 bases, and 13 bases had no gene match. Blood sampling took place at baseline, cycle 4 day 1, and cycle 7 day 1. On this clone itself: Its cognate antigen is unknown.

Sequencing was performed on CD4+ or CD8+ T cells sorted from blood, taken in a trial of the OX40 agonist ivuxolimab. This chain links TRBV19 with TRBJ1-5; 7 bases are shared with TRBD1. The receptor's source is an adult with an advanced solid tumor such as melanoma, head and neck, liver or kidney cancer. The CDR3 nucleotides are TGTGCCAGTAGTAGGCCAGACAGGGTGCCTATAAGCAATCAGCCCCAGCATTTT. Protein product: CASSRPDRVPISNQPQHF.